The 17 T cell receptor beta chains below all came from one sample that was sequenced in a study of cytomegalovirus exposure and HLA in healthy donors. Sequencing was performed with immunoSEQ multiplex PCR; in TCRdb, only in-frame clones are kept and a portion is missing. This table holds under 100,000 clones, about 96% found once. Sequencing was carried out using PBMCs. Receptor source: a woman aged 18-30 years in good health and CMV-seronegative.

Only one count was recorded for this clone. The chain couples TRBV11-3 to TRBJ2-2; maybe TRBD1 (6 bases). With 1 base removed from V and 3 bases from J, the gap between germline ends came to 9 bases. This CDR3 is 15 amino acids long. The V gene's germline CDR1 is SGHNT and CDR2 YENEEA. The CDR3 DNA follows: TGTGCCAGCAGCTTAGGGGGGCACGACACCGGGGAGCTGTTTTTT. This codes for CASSLGGHDTGELFF.

V is TRBV19 and J is TRBJ2-3; 14 bases map to TRBD2. Germline lookup yields CDR1 LNHDA and CDR2 SQIVND (reference sequence). Germline trimming cut 9 bases from V and 0 bases from J; bases unmatched to any gene: 8. This CDR3 has 17 residues. CDR3 DNA: TGTGCCAGCCGATGGACTAGCGGGAGGCCGAGCACAGATACGCAGTATTTT. This sequence encodes CASRWTSGRPSTDTQYF. Complete variable domain (other parts from reference TRBV19 and TRBJ2-3): DGGITQSPKYLFRKEGQNVTLSCEQNLNHDAMYWYRQDPGQGLRLIYYSQIVNDFQKGDIAEGYSVSREKKESFPLTVTSAQKNPTAFYLCASRWTSGRPSTDTQYFGPGTRLTVL.

J is TRBJ2-1 and V is TRBV11-2; TRBD1 matches 7 bases. Trimming took 4 bases from V and 3 from J; bases not matched to a gene: 9. The CDR3 runs 16 residues. Germline loops: CDR1 SGHAT, CDR2 FQNNGV. CDR3 loop: CASSSIDREDYNEQFF. The CDR3, as DNA: TGTGCCAGCAGCTCGATTGACAGGGAAGACTACAATGAGCAGTTCTTC. Combining the CDR3 with reference TRBV11-2 and TRBJ2-1 gives the whole variable domain EAGVAQSPRYKIIEKRQSVAFWCNPISGHATLYWYQQILGQGPKLLIQFQNNGVVDDSQLPKDRFSAERLKGVDSTLKIQPAKLEDSAVYLCASSSIDREDYNEQFFGPGTRLTVL.

This clone was seen just once. V gene TRBV27 combines with J gene TRBJ1-2; TRBD1 aligns across 8 bases. V lost 7 bases and J lost 8; bases outside the gene matches: 9. From germline, CDR1 is MNHEY and CDR2 SMNVEV (reference sequence). The CDR3 contains 13 residues. The CDR3 DNA reads as TGTGCCAGCACCCCCGGGACAGGACACGGCTACACCTTC. Translation: CASTPGTGHGYTF.

The chain has TRBV6-5 and TRBJ2-7; tentatively, D is TRBD2 (6 bases). The CDR3 spans 14 residues. CDR1 is MNHEY, CDR2 SVGAGI, per germline. V was clipped by 0 bases and J by 13 bases, with 19 bases between them. The CDR3, as DNA: TGTGCCAGCAGTTACTCGGCGACGGGAGAAGGAGGATACTTC. Protein: CASSYSATGEGGYF.

CDR3 in DNA: TGTGCCAGCAGCTTACGGTCTGCGGGAGGAGGCTACAATGAGCAGTTCTTC. Amino acid sequence: CASSLRSAGGGYNEQFF. The genes are TRBV11-2 and TRBJ2-1; 8 nucleotides match TRBD2. Germline CDR1 and CDR2: SGHAT and FQNNGV. Germline trimming cut 2 bases from V and 3 bases from J; bases unmatched to any gene: 9. The CDR3 covers 17 residues.

The J gene is TRBJ2-7, the V gene TRBV27; D possibly corresponds to TRBD2 (6 bases). Germline assignment: CDR1 MNHEY and CDR2 SMNVEV (reference sequence). The V end was cut by 2 bases, the J end by 4 bases, with 18 bases between. The CDR3 covers 16 residues. CDR3 bases: TGTGCCAGCAGTTTAAATTCCCTGACTAGTGGTTACGAGCAGTACTTC. As protein: CASSLNSLTSGYEQYF.

This chain connects TRBV2 to TRBJ2-2, with TRBD2 matching over 7 bases. The V and J ends lost 3 bases and 2 bases, in that order; junction bases with no gene match: 12. The CDR3 runs to 18 residues. Germline V lookup: CDR1 SNHLY, CDR2 FYNNEI. CDR3 coding DNA: TGTGCCAGCAGTGAGTTAGCGGGCATCCCCCTAAACACCGGGGAGCTGTTTTTT. Translation gives CASSELAGIPLNTGELFF.

Comment on this clone: This specimen includes other DNA sequences encoding the same CDR3. CDR3 sequence: CASSLDGQGGNQPQHF. In DNA, the CDR3 is TGTGCCAGCAGCTTAGACGGACAGGGGGGCAATCAGCCCCAGCATTTT. The chain recombines TRBV11-2 with TRBJ1-5, with 10 bases matching TRBD1. The CDR3 totals 16 residues. The ends lost 0 bases at V and 2 bases at J; junction bases unmatched: 1. Germline V gene data show CDR1 as SGHAT and CDR2 as FQNNGV.

This chain uses TRBV5-4 with TRBJ2-6, with 9 bases lining up with TRBD2. There are 18 residues in the CDR3. Germline CDR1 and CDR2: SGHNT and YYREEE (reference sequence). Losses at the gene ends were 4 bases for V and 0 bases for J; bases not matched to a gene: 8. The CDR3 here is CASSPRLAEGSGANVLTF. The CDR3 region has the DNA TGTGCCAGCAGCCCTAGACTAGCGGAAGGCTCTGGGGCCAACGTCCTGACTTTC.

V is TRBV5-6 and J is TRBJ2-7; tentative D call: TRBD2 (6 bases). The CDR3 is 16 residues long. Between the trimmed V and J ends, which lost 4 bases and 3 bases, there was a span of 20 bases. Germline lookup yields CDR1 SGHDT and CDR2 YYEEEE. This chain's CDR3 is CASSPISGRRDYEQYF. The CDR3, as DNA: TGTGCCAGCAGCCCAATAAGTGGGAGGCGAGACTACGAGCAGTACTTC.

The rearrangement uses TRBV7-9 and TRBJ2-1, with D possibly TRBD1 on 5 matching bases. This CDR3 comprises 13 residues. Trimming took 4 bases from V and 2 from J, leaving 6 bases between them. CDR1 and CDR2 (germline): SEHNR, FQNEAQ (reference sequence). In nucleotides, the CDR3 is TGTGCCAGCAGCTGGGGCACCTACAATGAGCAGTTCTTC. Its protein product is CASSWGTYNEQFF.

V gene TRBV11-2 combines with J gene TRBJ2-3, with a possible D match to TRBD2 (5 bases). V lost 2 bases to trimming and J lost 4 bases, with 16 bases between them. This CDR3 has 16 residues. Germline lookup yields CDR1 SGHAT and CDR2 FQNNGV. CDR3 protein: CASSLYWSGEADTQYF. In nucleotides, the CDR3 is TGTGCCAGCAGCTTATACTGGAGCGGAGAGGCAGATACGCAGTATTTT.

The chain carries TRBV11-3 and TRBJ2-1, with a possible D match to TRBD2 (7 bases). The CDR3 extends over 19 amino acids. CDR1 and CDR2 (germline): SGHNT, YENEEA. Trimming cost V 2 bases and J 5 bases, with 25 bases left between them. The CDR3 DNA reads as TGTGCCAGCAGCTTAACGGGAGAGGGGGGGAGAATAAGGGACAATGAGCAGTTCTTC. As protein: CASSLTGEGGRIRDNEQFF.

This chain connects TRBV4-1 to TRBJ2-1, with 9 bases fitting TRBD2. This CDR3 region has 21 residues. CDR1 is MGHRA and CDR2 is YSYEKL in the germline V gene. Trimming at V came to 1 base and at J to 7 bases, leaving 23 bases not matched to a gene. CDR3 nucleotide sequence: TGCGCCAGCAGCCAAGGGGTTGGTGTTAGCGGGAGTAATCCCATGGAGAATGAGCAGTTCTTC. Its protein product is CASSQGVGVSGSNPMENEQFF.

The rearrangement links TRBV28 to TRBJ2-5; D remains unclear. V was cut by 3 bases and J by 12 bases, with 8 bases left in between. Per the germline V gene, CDR1 is MDHEN and CDR2 is SYDVKM. The CDR3 totals 10 residues. The DNA of the CDR3 is TGTGCCAGCAGTTTTGATCGAGAGTACTTC. Its protein is CASSFDREYF.

The genes are TRBV14 and TRBJ2-7; possible D gene TRBD1, 6 bases. The germline CDR1 and CDR2 sequences are SGHDN and FVKESK. The length of the CDR3 is 14 residues. V lost 3 bases and J 2 bases, leaving 11 bases between the germline ends. This CDR3 is CASSQMQGPYEQYF. In DNA, the CDR3 is TGTGCCAGCAGCCAGATGCAGGGGCCCTACGAGCAGTACTTC. The full variable domain, rest sourced from reference TRBV14 and TRBJ2-7, is EAGVTQFPSHSVIEKGQTVTLRCDPISGHDNLYWYRRVMGKEIKFLLHFVKESKQDESGMPNNRFLAERTGGTYSTLKVQPAELEDSGVYFCASSQMQGPYEQYFGPGTRLTVT.